This T cell receptor (beta chain) was retrieved from a study of blood T cell repertoires in COVID-19. Whole-study context: Spain, Italy and the United States supplied samples that represented acute and convalescent COVID-19.

Authors' analysis steps: Amplification of reference gene primers provided the estimated nucleated cell counts. Measured with immunoSEQ multiplex PCR; TCRdb has only the in-frame clones, and not every one. V and J calls and clone size are copied from that table; D and trimming were computed from the DNA. The sample shows about 97,000 clones, around 84% of them seen only once. Germline V gene lookup returns CDR1 MNHEY and CDR2 SMNVEV (reference sequence). The V gene lost 0 bases and the J gene lost 4 bases, with 6 bases spanning the gap. CDR3 length: 13 amino acids. Specimen: peripheral blood. This sequence joins TRBV27 and TRBJ1-1; D remains unclear. This clonotype originated in a man aged 45-65 years with active or convalescent COVID-19. The CDR3 region has the DNA TGTGCCAGCAGTTTATCCGGGAGCACTGAAGCTTTCTTT. It translates to CASSLSGSTEAFF.